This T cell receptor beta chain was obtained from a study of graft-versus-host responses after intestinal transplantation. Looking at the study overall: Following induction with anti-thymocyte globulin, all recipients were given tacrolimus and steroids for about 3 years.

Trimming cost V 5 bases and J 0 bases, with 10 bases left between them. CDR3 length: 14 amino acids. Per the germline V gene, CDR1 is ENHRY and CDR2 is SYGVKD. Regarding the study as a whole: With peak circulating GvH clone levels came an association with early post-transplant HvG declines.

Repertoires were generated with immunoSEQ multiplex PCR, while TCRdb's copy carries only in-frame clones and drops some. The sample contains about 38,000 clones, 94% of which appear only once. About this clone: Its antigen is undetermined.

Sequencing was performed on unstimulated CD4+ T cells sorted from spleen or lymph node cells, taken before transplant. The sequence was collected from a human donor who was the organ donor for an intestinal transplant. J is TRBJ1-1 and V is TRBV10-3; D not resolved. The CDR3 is CAISQVRMNTEAFF. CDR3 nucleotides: TGTGCCATCAGTCAGGTCCGGATGAACACTGAAGCTTTCTTT.